Each of the 14 T cell receptor beta chains below was sequenced from the same sample in a study of technical replicates of blood from several donors. TCRdb's copy holds only in-frame clones and misses some; the assay was immunoSEQ multiplex PCR. Counted here are 75,000 to 100,000 clones, approximately 96% occurring once; the ten biggest clones make up under 0.45%. The source material was T cells isolated from PBMCs. The receptor source for this set is a human donor in good health.

V is TRBV15 and J is TRBJ1-1; the D is unclear. This CDR3 is built from 14 residues. V was pared by 3 bases and J by 3 bases, with 11 bases between. CDR1 LNHNV and CDR2 YYDKDF come from the germline V gene (reference sequence). CDR3 DNA: TGTGCCACCAGCAGTGAGGGAGGGTACACTGAAGCTTTCTTT. Amino acids: CATSSEGGYTEAFF. Combining the CDR3 with reference TRBV15 and TRBJ1-1 gives the whole variable domain DAMVIQNPRYQVTQFGKPVTLSCSQTLNHNVMYWYQQKSSQAPKLLFHYYDKDFNNEADTPDNFQSRRPNTSFCFLDIRSPGLGDTAMYLCATSSEGGYTEAFFGQGTRLTVV.

This clone was recorded only once. The chain recombines TRBV29-1 with TRBJ1-4; 8 bases line up with TRBD1. Trimming cost V 5 bases and J 3 bases; bases outside gene matches: 5. This CDR3 contains 14 residues. Germline CDR1 SQVTM, CDR2 ANQGSEA. As DNA, the CDR3 is TGCAGCGTTTCTAAACAGGGGGCTAATGAAAAACTGTTTTTT. It encodes CSVSKQGANEKLFF. The variable domain in full, with the rest retrieved from reference TRBV29-1 and TRBJ1-4, is SAVISQKPSRDICQRGTSLTIQCQVDSQVTMMFWYRQQPGQSLTLIATANQGSEATYESGFVIDKFPISRPNLTFSTLTVSNMSPEDSSIYLCSVSKQGANEKLFFGSGTQLSVL.

This clone was picked up one time. This sequence joins TRBV19 and TRBJ2-7, with unresolved D. Germline V gives CDR1 LNHDA, CDR2 SQIVND (reference sequence). The CDR3 has 11 residues. V dropped 4 bases and J dropped 3 bases, with 4 bases sitting between them. This chain's CDR3 is CASSNLYEQYF. The CDR3, as DNA: TGTGCCAGTAGTAATCTCTACGAGCAGTACTTC.

This chain connects TRBV5-1 to TRBJ1-2; the D gene is possibly TRBD1 (6 bases). CDR3 length equals 14 residues. The V gene lost 4 bases and the J gene lost 7 bases, with 17 bases spanning the gap. Germline loops: CDR1 SGHRS, CDR2 YFSETQ. Here the CDR3 reads CASSDGAGGFGYTF. For the CDR3, the DNA is TGCGCCAGCAGCGATGGAGCGGGGGGCTTTGGCTACACCTTC.

The chain has TRBV9 and TRBJ2-2, with TRBD1 matching over 8 bases. Germline lookup yields CDR1 SGDLS and CDR2 YYNGEE. This CDR3 region has 15 residues. V trimming: 3 bases; J trimming: 4 bases; junction bases outside the gene matches: 5. Here the CDR3 reads CASSAGGAGTGELFF. CDR3 bases: TGTGCCAGCAGCGCAGGGGGCGCGGGCACCGGGGAGCTGTTTTTT. Looking up the rest from reference TRBV9 and TRBJ2-2 gives the full variable domain: DSGVTQTPKHLITATGQRVTLRCSPRSGDLSVYWYQQSLDQGLQFLIQYYNGEERAKGNILERFSAQQFPDLHSELNLSSLELGDSALYFCASSAGGAGTGELFFGEGSRLTVL.

This chain connects TRBV18 to TRBJ1-2; no clear D. Trimming stripped 0 bases from V and 2 bases from J, with 7 bases between. The CDR3 loop spans 14 amino acids. Germline V CDR1 and CDR2: KGHSH, LQKENI. The CDR3 nucleotides read TGTGCCAGCTCACCACCTCGACAAAACTATGGCTACACCTTC. This gives the protein CASSPPRQNYGYTF. The full variable domain, completed using reference TRBV18 and TRBJ1-2, is NAGVMQNPRHLVRRRGQEARLRCSPMKGHSHVYWYRQLPEEGLKFMVYLQKENIIDESGMPKERFSAEFPKEGPSILRIQQVVRGDSAAYFCASSPPRQNYGYTFGSGTRLTVV.

The CDR3: CASSVIGTFNEQFF. Here the CDR3 DNA reads TGTGCCAGCAGTGTAATCGGGACTTTCAATGAGCAGTTCTTC. The chain carries TRBV27 and TRBJ2-1, with D perhaps TRBD2 (6 bases). Per the germline V gene, CDR1 is MNHEY and CDR2 is SMNVEV (reference sequence). The CDR3 extends over 14 amino acids. V shed 5 bases and J shed 6 bases, with 14 bases lying between them.

V and J are TRBV11-2 and TRBJ2-7; 8 bases are shared with TRBD1. V was clipped by 1 base and J by 4 bases; unmatched bases: 6. The germline V gene encodes CDR1 SGHAT and CDR2 FQNNGV. The CDR3 runs to 15 residues. CDR3 residues: CASSLASGQGYEQYF. CDR3 in DNA: TGTGCCAGCAGCTTAGCGAGCGGACAGGGTTACGAGCAGTACTTC.

This chain joins TRBV30 and TRBJ2-5; 9 nucleotides align to TRBD1. The CDR3 length is 14 residues. V was pared by 1 base and J by 5 bases, with 5 bases of the junction left unmatched. CDR1 is GTSNPN, CDR2 SVGIG, per germline (reference sequence). CDR3 in amino acids: CAWSAGQGRETQYF. For the CDR3, the DNA is TGTGCCTGGAGTGCGGGACAGGGAAGGGAGACCCAGTACTTC.

The chain links TRBV7-2 to TRBJ2-3, with 8 bases fitting TRBD2. The CDR3 totals 16 residues. Trimming took 1 base from V and 4 from J; bases not matched to a gene: 7. The germline V gene encodes CDR1 SGHTA and CDR2 FQGNSA. The CDR3 spells CASSLVAGLGPDTQYF. In nucleotides, the CDR3 is TGTGCCAGCAGCTTAGTAGCGGGACTCGGCCCAGATACGCAGTATTTT.

This clone came up once. This chain uses TRBV6-6 with TRBJ1-2; D perhaps matches TRBD1 (6 bases). Trimming stripped 6 bases from V and 0 bases from J, with 14 bases between. In germline, CDR1 is MNHNY, CDR2 SVGAGI (reference sequence). The CDR3 is made up of 15 amino acids. The CDR3 region has the DNA TGTGCCAGCAGCCCGACAGGCCTGGCTAACTATGGCTACACCTTC. Translating gives CASSPTGLANYGYTF.

The genes are TRBV5-1 and TRBJ2-7, with 10 bases matching TRBD2. After removal of 0 bases from V and 3 bases from J, the junction contained 12 bases not matched to a gene. Per germline, CDR1 SGHRS and CDR2 YFSETQ. The CDR3 has 18 residues. The CDR3: CASSLGASGSHTLYEQYF. The CDR3 DNA reads as TGCGCCAGCAGCTTGGGGGCTAGCGGGAGCCACACCCTCTACGAGCAGTACTTC. Using reference TRBV5-1 and TRBJ2-7 for the parts outside the CDR3, the full variable domain is KAGVTQTPRYLIKTRGQQVTLSCSPISGHRSVSWYQQTPGQGLQFLFEYFSETQRNKGNFPGRFSGRQFSNSRSEMNVSTLELGDSALYLCASSLGASGSHTLYEQYFGPGTRLTVT.

In DNA form, the CDR3 reads TGTGCCAGCAGCCACGGACTAGAAGAGACCCAGTACTTC. It codes for CASSHGLEETQYF. The rearrangement joins TRBV4-2 to TRBJ2-5, with 7 bases identical to TRBD2. V lost 3 bases, J lost 3 bases, and 1 base stayed unmatched. In germline, CDR1 is LGHNA, CDR2 YNFKEQ. This CDR3 contains 13 residues.

The chain links TRBV29-1 to TRBJ2-7; TRBD1 aligns across 7 bases. The CDR3 extends over 14 amino acids. From germline, CDR1 is SQVTM and CDR2 ANQGSEA. Unmatched junction bases numbered 7, after V lost 3 bases and J lost 2 bases. In nucleotides, the CDR3 is TGCAGCGTTGATGTTACAGGGGTCACCTACGAGCAGTACTTC. It translates to CSVDVTGVTYEQYF.